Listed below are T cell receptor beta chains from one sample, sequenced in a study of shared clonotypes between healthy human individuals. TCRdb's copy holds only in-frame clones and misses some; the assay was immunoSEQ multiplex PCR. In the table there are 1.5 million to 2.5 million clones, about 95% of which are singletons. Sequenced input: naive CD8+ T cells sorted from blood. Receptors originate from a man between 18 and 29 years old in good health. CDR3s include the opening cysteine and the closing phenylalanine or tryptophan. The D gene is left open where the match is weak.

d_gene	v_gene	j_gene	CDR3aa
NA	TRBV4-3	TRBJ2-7	CASSQDPAGSDPEQYF
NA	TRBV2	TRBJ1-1	CASRRGNTEAFF
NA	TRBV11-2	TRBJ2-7	CASSFESYEQYF
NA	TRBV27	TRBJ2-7	CASSTGLRTYEQYF
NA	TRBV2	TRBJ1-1	CASSDPRGVSAEAFF
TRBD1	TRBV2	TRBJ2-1	CASSEAGAGTGASEQFF
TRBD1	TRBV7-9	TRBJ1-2	CASNPGTGYYGYTF
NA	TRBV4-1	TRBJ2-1	CASSQVGDTYNEQFF
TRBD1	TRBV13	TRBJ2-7	CASSLGGDRAYEQYF
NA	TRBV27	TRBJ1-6	CASSLTVGSPLHF
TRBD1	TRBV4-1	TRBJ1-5	CASSQETGGEFQPQHF
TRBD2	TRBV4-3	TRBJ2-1	CASSRLEGASGYNEQFF
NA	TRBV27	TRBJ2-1	CASSPPHEQFF
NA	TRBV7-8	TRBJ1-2	CASSFSDVYGYTF
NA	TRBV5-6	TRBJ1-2	CASSLGAGVYGYTF
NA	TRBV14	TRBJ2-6	CASSQVGGAETF
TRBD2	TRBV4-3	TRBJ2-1	CASSQVGLGVNEQFF
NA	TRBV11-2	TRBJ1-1	CASSVTENTEAFF
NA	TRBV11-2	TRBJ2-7	CASSLGEGEQYF
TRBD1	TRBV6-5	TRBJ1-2	CASSPDRGLNYGYTF
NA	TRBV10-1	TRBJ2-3	CASSESEGGFTDTQYF
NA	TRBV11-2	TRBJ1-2	CASSLGDTYGYTF
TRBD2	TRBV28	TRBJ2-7	CATLPSGGTGEQYF
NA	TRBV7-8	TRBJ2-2	CASSLEDWRGLNTGELFF
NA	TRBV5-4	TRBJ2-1	CASGWGLDVSEQFF
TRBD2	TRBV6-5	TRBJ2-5	CASSPGAGGETQYF